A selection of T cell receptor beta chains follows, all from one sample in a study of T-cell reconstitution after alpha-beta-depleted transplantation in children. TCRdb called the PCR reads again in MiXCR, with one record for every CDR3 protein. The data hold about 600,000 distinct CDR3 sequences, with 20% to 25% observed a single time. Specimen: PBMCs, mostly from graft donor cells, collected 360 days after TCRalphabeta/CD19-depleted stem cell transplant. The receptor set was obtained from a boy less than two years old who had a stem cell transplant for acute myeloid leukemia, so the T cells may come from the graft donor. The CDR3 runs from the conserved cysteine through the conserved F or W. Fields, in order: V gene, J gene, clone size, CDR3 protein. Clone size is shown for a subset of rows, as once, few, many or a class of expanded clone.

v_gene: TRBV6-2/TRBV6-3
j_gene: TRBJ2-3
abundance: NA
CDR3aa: CASRHHSGGGGDTQYF

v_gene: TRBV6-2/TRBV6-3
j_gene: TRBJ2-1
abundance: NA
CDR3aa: CASTLGGSYNEQFF

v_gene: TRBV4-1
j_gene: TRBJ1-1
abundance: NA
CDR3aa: CASQRTGEREAFF

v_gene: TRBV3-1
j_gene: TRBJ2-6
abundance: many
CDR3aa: CASSRGTGESGANVLTF

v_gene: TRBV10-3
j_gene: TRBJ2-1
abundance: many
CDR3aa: CAISEWSSGTTLYNEQFF

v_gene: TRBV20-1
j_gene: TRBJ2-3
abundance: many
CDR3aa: CSAREIGTDTQYF

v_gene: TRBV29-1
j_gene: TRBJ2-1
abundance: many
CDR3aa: CSVGTGDNNEQFF

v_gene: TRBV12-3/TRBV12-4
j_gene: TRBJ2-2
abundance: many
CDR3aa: CASSLAPGINTGELFF

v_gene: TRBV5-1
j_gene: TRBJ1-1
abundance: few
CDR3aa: CASSLFPEGTEAFF

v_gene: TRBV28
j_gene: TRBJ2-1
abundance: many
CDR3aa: CASSSRRRDSSYNEQFF

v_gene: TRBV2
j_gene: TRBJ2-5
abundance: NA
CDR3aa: CASSSLGTEETQYF

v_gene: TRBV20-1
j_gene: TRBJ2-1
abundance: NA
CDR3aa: CSAIGRLAGLNEQFF

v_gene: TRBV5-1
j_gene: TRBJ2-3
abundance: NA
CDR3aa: CASSLMYRVVADTQYF

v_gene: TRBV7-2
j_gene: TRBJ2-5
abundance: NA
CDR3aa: CASSLARTRQETQYF

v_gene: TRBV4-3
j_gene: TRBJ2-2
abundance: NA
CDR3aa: CASSLERGGGELFF

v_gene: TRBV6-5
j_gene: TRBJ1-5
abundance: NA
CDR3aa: CASSSSPLTGNQPQHF

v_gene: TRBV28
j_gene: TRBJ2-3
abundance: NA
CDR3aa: CATSLPLPDTQYF

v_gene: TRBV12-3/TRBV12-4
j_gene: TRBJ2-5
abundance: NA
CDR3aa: CASSLGFDRLTAETQYF

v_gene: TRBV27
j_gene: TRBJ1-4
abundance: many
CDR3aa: CASTTTGSPREKLFF

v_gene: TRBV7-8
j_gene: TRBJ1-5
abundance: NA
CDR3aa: CASSPELWNQPQHF

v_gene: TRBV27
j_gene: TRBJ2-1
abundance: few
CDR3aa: CASRKPYDRGPSHYNEQFF

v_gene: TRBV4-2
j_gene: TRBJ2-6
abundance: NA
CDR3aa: CASSPREPGTGISGANVLTF

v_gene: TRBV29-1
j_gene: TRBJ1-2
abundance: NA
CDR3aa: CSVDRDRPRGYGYTF

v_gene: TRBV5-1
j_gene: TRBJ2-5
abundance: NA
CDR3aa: CASSYVQETQYF

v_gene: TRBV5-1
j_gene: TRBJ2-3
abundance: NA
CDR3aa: CASSLAWASADTQYF

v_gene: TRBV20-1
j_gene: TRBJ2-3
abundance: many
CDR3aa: CSARGSGRSPTTDTQYF

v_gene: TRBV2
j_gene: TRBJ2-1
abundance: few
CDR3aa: CASSEGRVGQFF

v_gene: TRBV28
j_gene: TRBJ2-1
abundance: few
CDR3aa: CASGGEQFF

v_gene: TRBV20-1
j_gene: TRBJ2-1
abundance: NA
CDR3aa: CSARGIAGATYNEQFF

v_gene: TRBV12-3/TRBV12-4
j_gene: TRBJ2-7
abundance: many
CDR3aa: CASSSFSYEQYF

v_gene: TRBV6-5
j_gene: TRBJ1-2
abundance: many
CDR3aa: CASSSRDTYYGYTF

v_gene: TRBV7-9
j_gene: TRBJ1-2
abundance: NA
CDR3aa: CASSLAQVVYGYTF

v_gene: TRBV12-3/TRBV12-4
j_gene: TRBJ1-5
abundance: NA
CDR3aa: CASSFENNQPQHF

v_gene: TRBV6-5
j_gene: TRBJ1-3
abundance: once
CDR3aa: CASSLKNSGNTIYF

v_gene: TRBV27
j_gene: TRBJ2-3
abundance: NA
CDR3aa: CASSLWAESTDTQYF

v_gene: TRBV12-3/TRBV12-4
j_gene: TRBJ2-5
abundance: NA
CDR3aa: CASSKGGPIPLHF

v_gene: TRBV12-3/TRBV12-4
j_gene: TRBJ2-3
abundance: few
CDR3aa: CASSNPGLRTDTQYF

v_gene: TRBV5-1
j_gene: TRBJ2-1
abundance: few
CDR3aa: CASNGGVSYNEQFF

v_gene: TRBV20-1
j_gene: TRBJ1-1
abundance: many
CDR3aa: CSARDAPRNTEAFF

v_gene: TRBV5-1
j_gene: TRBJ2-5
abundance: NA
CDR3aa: CASSYYRETQYF

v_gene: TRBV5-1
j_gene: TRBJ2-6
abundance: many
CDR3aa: CASSLDGAGANVLTF

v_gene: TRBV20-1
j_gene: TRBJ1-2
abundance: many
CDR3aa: CSARDTLGTGNYGYTF

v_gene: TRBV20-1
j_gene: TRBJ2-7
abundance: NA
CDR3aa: CSARDTHGTGSYEQYF

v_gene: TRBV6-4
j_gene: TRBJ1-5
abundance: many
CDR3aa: CASSPLGGDQPQHF

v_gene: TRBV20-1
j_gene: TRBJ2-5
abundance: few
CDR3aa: CSANIRARRLAQYF

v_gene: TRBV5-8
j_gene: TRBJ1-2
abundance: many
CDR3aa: CASSLRDPFKAGYTF

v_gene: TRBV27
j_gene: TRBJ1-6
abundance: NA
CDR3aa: CASGRGTSSPLHF

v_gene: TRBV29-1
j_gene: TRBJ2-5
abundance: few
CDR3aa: CSGTPRTAQETQYF

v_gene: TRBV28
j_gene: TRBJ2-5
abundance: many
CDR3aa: CASRRKLQETQYF

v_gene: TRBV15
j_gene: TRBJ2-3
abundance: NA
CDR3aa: CATSRDQYWTGGTDTQYF

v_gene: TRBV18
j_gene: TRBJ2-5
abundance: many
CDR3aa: CASSPLGQETQYF

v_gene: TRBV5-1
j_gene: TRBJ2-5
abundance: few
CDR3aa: CASSLDWSPETQYF